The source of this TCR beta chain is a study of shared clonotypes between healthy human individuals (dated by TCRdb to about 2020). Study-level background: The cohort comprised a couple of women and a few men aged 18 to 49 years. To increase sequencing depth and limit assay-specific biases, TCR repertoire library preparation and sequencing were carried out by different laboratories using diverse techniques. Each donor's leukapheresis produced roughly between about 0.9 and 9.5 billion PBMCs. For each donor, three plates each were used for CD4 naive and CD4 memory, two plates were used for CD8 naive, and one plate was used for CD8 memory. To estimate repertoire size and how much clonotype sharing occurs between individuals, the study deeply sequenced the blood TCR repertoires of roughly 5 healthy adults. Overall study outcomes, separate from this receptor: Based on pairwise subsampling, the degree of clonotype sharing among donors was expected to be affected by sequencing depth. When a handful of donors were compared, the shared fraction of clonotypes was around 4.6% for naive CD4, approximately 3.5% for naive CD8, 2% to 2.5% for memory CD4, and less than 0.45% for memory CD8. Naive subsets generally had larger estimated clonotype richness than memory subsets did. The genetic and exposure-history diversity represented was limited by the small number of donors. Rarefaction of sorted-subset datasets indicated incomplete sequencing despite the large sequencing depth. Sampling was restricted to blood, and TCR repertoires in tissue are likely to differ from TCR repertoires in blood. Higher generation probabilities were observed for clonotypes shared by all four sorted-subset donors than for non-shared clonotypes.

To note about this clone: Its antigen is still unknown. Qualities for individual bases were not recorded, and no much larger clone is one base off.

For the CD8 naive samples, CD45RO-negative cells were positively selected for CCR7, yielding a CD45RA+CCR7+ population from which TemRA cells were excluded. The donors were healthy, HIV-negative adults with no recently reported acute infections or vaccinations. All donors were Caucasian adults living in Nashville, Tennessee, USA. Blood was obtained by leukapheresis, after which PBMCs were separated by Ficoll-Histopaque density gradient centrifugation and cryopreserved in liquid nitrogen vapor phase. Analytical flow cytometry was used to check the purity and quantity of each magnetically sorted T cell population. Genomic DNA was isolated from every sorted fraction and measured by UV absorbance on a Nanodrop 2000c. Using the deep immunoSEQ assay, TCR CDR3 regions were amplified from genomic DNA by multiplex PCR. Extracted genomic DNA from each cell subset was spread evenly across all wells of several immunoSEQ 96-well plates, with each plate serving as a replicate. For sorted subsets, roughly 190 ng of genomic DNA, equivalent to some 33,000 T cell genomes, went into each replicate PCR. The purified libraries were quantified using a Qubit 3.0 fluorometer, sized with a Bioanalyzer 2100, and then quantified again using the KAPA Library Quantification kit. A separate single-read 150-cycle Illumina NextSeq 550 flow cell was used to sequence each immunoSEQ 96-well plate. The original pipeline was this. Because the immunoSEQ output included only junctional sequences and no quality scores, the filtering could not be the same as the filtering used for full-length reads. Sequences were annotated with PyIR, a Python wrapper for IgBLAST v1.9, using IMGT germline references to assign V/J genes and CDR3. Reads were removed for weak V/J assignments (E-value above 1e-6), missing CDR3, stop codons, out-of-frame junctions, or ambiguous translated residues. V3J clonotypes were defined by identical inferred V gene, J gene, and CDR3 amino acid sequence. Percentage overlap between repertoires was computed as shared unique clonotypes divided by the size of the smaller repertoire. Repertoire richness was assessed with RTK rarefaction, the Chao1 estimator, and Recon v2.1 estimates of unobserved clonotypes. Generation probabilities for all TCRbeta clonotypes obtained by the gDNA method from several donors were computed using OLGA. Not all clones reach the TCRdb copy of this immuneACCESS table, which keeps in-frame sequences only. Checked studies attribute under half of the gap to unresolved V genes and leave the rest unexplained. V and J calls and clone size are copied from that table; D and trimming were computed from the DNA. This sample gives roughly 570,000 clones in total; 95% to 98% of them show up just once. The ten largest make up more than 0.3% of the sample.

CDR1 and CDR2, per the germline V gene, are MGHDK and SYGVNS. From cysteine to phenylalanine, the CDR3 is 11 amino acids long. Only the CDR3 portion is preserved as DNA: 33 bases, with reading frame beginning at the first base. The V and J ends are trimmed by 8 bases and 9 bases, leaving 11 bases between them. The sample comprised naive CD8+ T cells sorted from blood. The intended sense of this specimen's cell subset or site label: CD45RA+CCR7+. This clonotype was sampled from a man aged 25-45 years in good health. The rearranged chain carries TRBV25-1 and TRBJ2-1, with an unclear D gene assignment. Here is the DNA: TGTGCCAGCTCCCGGGCCGCTGAGCAGTTCTTC. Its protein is CASSRAAEQFF.